This T cell receptor (beta chain) originates from a study of T cell responses to AZD1222 COVID-19 vaccine. The data were produced by immunoSEQ multiplex PCR, yet TCRdb's version contains in-frame clones alone and is incomplete. The table lists some 150,000 clones, about nine tenths of them singletons. In this sample, this clone turned up a few times. The V and J ends lost 0 bases and 0 bases respectively, with 5 bases between them. Germline loops: CDR1 MNHEY, CDR2 SMNVEV (reference sequence). This CDR3 spans 14 amino acids. The material sequenced was peripheral blood, taken on day 0 of AZD1222 vaccination. The receptor's source is an adult in good health. The chain recombines TRBV27 with TRBJ1-2; D gene uncertain. The CDR3 DNA reads as TGTGCCAGCAGTTTATCAGGCGCTAACTATGGCTACACCTTC. Translating gives CASSLSGANYGYTF.